What follows describes a single TCR beta chain. Its antigen is as yet unknown. The data stem from a study of cytomegalovirus exposure and HLA in healthy donors. The PCR had 60 Vbeta and 13 Jbeta primers. TCRdb keeps only in-frame clones here, not all; method: immunoSEQ multiplex PCR. The sample shows under 200,000 clones, and roughly 0.83% sits with its ten largest clones. Findings of the study overall: Three chains linked to CMV were shown in vitro to be specific for CMV antigens.

With V trimmed by 4 bases and J by 8 bases, 2 bases remained unmatched. CDR3 length: 13 amino acids. Germline-derived CDR1 and CDR2 are SGHRS and YFSETQ. The chain links TRBV5-1 to TRBJ1-6; 8 positions match TRBD1. The specimen sequenced was PBMCs. The clonotype was recovered from a young woman in good health and CMV-seropositive. The CDR3 is CASSLDRDSPLHF. Written as DNA, the CDR3 is TGCGCCAGCAGCCTGGACAGGGATTCACCCCTCCACTTT. The full variable domain, completed using reference TRBV5-1 and TRBJ1-6, is KAGVTQTPRYLIKTRGQQVTLSCSPISGHRSVSWYQQTPGQGLQFLFEYFSETQRNKGNFPGRFSGRQFSNSRSEMNVSTLELGDSALYLCASSLDRDSPLHFGNGTRLTVT.